The clone carrying this T cell receptor (beta chain) has only a few counts. Its antigen is as yet unknown. TCRdb re-derived calls from the reads in MiXCR, one entry per CDR3 protein. The sample shows tens of thousands of distinct CDR3 sequences, 20% to 25% of them seen only once. The length of the CDR3 is 15 residues. CDR1 and CDR2 (germline): SQVTM, ANQGSEA. V gave up 4 bases and J gave up 0 bases, with 12 bases separating them. The sample originates from a study of T cell repertoires in cytomegalovirus infection. The rearrangement joins TRBV29-1 to TRBJ2-2; D perhaps matches TRBD1 (5 bases). The sequence was collected from a human donor in good health (CMV status not recorded). Some clones in this sample may be carry-over from other donors' samples. Material for sequencing was PBMCs, sequenced either directly or after in vitro stimulation (not recorded which). CDR3 amino acids: CSVALGAANTGELFF. CDR3 sequence (DNA): TGCAGCGTTGCCCTTGGGGCCGCGAACACCGGGGAGCTGTTTTTT.